The present entry profiles one T cell receptor beta chain with its context. The antigen is not known. CDR3 size: 15 residues. The V gene's germline CDR1 is SNHLY and CDR2 FYNNEI. V lost 5 bases, J lost 2 bases, and 9 bases stayed unmatched. This entry comes from a study of cytomegalovirus exposure and HLA in healthy donors. Study summary: Clustering assigned about 80% of the roughly 400 genotyped donors to the Caucasian-associated ancestry cluster.

Findings of the study overall: TCR beta V- and J-gene trimming was later associated with a missense DCLRE1C variant. Presence/absence analyses treated sequencing depth as roughly uniform across donors.

PCR employed 60 Vbeta and 13 Jbeta primers. The repertoire was sequenced with immunoSEQ multiplex PCR; TCRdb's copy has only in-frame clones and lacks some. The repertoire consists of about 130,000 clones, with around 80% occurring once and the leading ten covering 0.95% to 1.5%. The sequencing sample was made of PBMCs. The chain employs TRBV2 and TRBJ2-7; 7 bases map to TRBD1. The receptor was derived from a female donor in good health and CMV-seronegative. This chain's CDR3 is CASSSGTALTYEQYF. Here the CDR3 DNA reads TGTGCCAGCAGTTCCGGGACAGCCCTTACCTACGAGCAGTACTTC.